The present T cell receptor beta chain was sequenced within a study of blood T cell repertoires in COVID-19 (dated by TCRdb to 2020 to 2022). Notes on the research overall: The collaborator samples originated in the United States, Italy and Spain and spanned the acute and convalescent phases of COVID-19. The prospective study material was composed of cDNA or gDNA derived from T cells, B-cell-depleted T cells, or PBMCs. Nearly every sample came with metadata listing a de-identified subject ID, COVID-19 status, age in years and sex. Deeply sampled blood TCRbeta repertoires from subjects exposed to, actively infected with, or recovered from COVID-19 were included in the dataset. The samples were drawn from two sources: the first 160 participants of the ongoing ImmuneRACE study, and 1,200 or so subjects contributed by 6 global collaborators. The repertoires were released in a freely available public database intended as a resource for research on the immune response to SARS-CoV-2. Where HLA class I and class II types were available, the types were taken from metadata supplied by the sample provider, not from assay-based typing.

Summary of the overall study and its limitations: How much clinical and demographic metadata was included differed by source and by participant, and the metadata was provided uncurated.

Notes on this clone: Which antigen it targets is not known. Base quality data are lacking; no much larger clone is found one base away.

Collaborating institutions collected whole blood in K2EDTA tubes following their own protocols. For TCRbeta analysis, collaborators shipped samples in one of three forms: frozen whole blood, isolated PBMCs, or DNA extracted from either of those sample types. The immunoSEQ Assay, a bias-controlled multiplex PCR, was used to amplify TCRbeta CDR3 regions from genomic DNA. The authors' analysis ran thus. Within the assay, amplification of reference gene primers was used to estimate how many nucleated cells each sample contained. Sequence reads were collapsed and filtered to measure the absolute abundance of every unique TCRbeta CDR3 rearrangement. For each sample, productive Simpson clonality was calculated as the square root of Simpson's diversity index over productive rearrangements. Entries here come from immuneACCESS through TCRdb and include only in-frame sequences with V and J called. Some clones fail to appear in such tables; in the studies checked, an unresolved V gene covers under half of the shortfall, and the cause of the remainder is unknown. For V, J and clone size, that table is used; D and trimming come from the DNA. In all, the sample holds roughly 42,000 clones, and 89% of those were seen once. About 6.1% of the sample comes from the top ten.

The TCR was taken from a human donor in a cohort sampled during active COVID-19. The sequenced sample consisted of peripheral blood.

The DNA sequence reads TGTGCCAGCAGTTACTATCGTGACAGGGTGAACACTGAAGCTTTCTTT. The encoded protein is CASSYYRDRVNTEAFF. The V gene is TRBV6-2 or TRBV6-3 and the J gene is TRBJ1-1; 7 middle bases align to TRBD1. V is pruned by 1 base and J by 0 bases, leaving 5 bases of the junction without a gene match. For CDR1 and CDR2, the germline V gene lists MNHEY and SVGEGT. Including cysteine and phenylalanine, the CDR3 has 16 amino acids. Left in the record is the CDR3 DNA by itself, 48 bases read in frame from the first base.